The present T cell receptor beta chain was sequenced within a study of sequential checkpoint blockade in melanoma. Study-level background: Both treatment sequences were followed by maintenance nivolumab. TCRbeta immunosequencing was performed on DNA from 75 to 95 pretreatment melanoma tumor samples.

V was clipped by 1 base and J by 5 bases, with 13 bases between them. Germline CDR1 is SGHNT and CDR2 is YENEEA. This CDR3 is built from 15 residues. Generated by immunoSEQ multiplex PCR, the TCRdb table keeps only in-frame clones and is missing some. Here the sample spans 15,000 to 20,000 clones, 26% being singletons. There are many counts of this clone. Sample treatment: randomized to nivolumab then ipilimumab (arm A) or the reverse (arm B). No patient had prior DNA-damaging chemotherapy. This rearrangement joins TRBV11-3 to TRBJ2-3, with no clear D. The TCR comes from a human donor with melanoma. The sequencing here drew on tumor tissue (inferred from file names), taken from a patient given nivolumab and ipilimumab in sequence. The CDR3 region has the DNA TGTGCCAGCAGCTTAGGGTCACGGGCACAAGATACGCAGTATTTT. Protein product: CASSLGSRAQDTQYF.